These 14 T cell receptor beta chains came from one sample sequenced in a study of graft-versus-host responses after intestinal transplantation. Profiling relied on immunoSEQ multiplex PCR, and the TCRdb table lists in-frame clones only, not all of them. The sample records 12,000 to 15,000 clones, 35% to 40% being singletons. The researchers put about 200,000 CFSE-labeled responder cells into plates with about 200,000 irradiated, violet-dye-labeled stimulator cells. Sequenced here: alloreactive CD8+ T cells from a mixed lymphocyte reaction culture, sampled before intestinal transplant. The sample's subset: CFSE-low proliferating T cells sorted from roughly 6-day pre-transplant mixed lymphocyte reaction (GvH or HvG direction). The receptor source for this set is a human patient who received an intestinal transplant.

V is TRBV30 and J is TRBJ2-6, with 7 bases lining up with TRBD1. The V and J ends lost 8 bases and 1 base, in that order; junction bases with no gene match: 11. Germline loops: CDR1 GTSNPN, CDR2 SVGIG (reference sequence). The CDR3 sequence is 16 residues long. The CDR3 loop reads CAGWGQPESGANVLTF. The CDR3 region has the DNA TGTGCCGGTTGGGGACAGCCAGAGTCTGGGGCCAACGTCCTGACTTTC.

The CDR3 sequence: CASSLVYNEQFF. CDR3 in DNA: TGTGCCAGCAGCTTGGTATACAATGAGCAGTTCTTC. J is TRBJ2-1 and V is TRBV5-4; D remains unclear. Germline V gene lookup returns CDR1 SGHNT and CDR2 YYREEE (reference sequence). The CDR3 length is 12 residues. Trimming left V 0 bases short and J 4 bases short, with 2 bases between.

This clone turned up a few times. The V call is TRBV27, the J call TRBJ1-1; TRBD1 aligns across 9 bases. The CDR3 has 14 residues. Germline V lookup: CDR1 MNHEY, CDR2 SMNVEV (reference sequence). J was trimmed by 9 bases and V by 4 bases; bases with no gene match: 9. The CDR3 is CASSSWDREGQAFF. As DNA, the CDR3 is TGTGCCAGCAGTTCTTGGGACAGGGAGGGGCAAGCTTTCTTT.

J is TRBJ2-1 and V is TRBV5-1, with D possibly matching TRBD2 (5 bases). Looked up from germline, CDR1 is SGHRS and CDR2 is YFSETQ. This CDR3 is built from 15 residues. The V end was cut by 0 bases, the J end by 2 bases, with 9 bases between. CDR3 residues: CASSLDGIPYNEQFF. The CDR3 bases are TGCGCCAGCAGCTTGGACGGGATTCCCTACAATGAGCAGTTCTTC.

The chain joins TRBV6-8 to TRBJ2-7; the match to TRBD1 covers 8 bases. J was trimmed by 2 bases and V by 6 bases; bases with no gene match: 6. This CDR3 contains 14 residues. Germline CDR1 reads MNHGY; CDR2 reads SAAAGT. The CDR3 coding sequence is TGTGCCAGCAGCACCGGACAGGGCGCCTACGAGCAGTACTTC. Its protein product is CASSTGQGAYEQYF.

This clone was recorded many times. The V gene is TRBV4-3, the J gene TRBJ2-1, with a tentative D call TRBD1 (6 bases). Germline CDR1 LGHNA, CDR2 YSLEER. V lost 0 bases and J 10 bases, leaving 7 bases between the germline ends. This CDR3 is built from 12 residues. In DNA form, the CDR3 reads TGCGCCAGCAGCCAAGAGGACAGAGAGCAGTTCTTC. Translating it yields CASSQEDREQFF.

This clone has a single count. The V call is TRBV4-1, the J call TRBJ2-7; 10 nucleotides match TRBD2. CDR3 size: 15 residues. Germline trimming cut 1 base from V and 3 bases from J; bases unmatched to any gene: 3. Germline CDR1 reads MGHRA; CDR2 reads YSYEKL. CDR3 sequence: CASSQVASGGYEQYF. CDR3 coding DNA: TGCGCCAGCAGCCAAGTGGCTAGCGGGGGCTACGAGCAGTACTTC.

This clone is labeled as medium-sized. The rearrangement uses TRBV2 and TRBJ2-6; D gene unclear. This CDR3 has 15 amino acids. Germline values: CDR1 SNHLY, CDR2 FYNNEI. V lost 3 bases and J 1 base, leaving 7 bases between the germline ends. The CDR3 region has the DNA TGTGCCAGCAGTGACCCTATTTCTGGGGCCAACGTCCTGACTTTC. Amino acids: CASSDPISGANVLTF.

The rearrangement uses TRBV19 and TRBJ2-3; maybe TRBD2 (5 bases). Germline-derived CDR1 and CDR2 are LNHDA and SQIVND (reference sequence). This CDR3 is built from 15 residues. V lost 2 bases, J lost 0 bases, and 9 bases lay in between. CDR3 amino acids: CASSIRGSSTDTQYF. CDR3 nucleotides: TGTGCCAGTAGTATAAGAGGGTCTAGCACAGATACGCAGTATTTT. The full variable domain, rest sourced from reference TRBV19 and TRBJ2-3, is DGGITQSPKYLFRKEGQNVTLSCEQNLNHDAMYWYRQDPGQGLRLIYYSQIVNDFQKGDIAEGYSVSREKKESFPLTVTSAQKNPTAFYLCASSIRGSSTDTQYFGPGTRLTVL.

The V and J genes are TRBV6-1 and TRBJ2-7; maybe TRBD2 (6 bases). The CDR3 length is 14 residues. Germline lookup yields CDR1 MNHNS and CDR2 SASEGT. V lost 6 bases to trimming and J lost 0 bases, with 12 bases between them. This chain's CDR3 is CASRRRGVSYEQYF. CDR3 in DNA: TGTGCCAGCAGGCGGCGGGGAGTCTCCTACGAGCAGTACTTC.

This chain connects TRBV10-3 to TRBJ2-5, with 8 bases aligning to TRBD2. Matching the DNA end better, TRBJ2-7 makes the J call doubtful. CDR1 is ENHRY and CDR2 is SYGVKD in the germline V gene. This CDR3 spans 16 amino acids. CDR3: CAISESRSGGSYEQYF. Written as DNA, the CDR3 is TGTGCCATCAGTGAGTCCAGGAGCGGGGGTTCCTACGAGCAGTACTTC.

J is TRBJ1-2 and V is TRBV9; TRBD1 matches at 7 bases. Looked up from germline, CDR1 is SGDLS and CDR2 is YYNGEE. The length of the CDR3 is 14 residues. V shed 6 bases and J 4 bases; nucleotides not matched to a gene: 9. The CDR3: CASTGDSFSYGYTF. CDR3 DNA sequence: TGTGCCAGCACCGGGGACAGTTTTTCCTATGGCTACACCTTC.

CDR3 coding DNA: TGTGCCAGCAGTCCTCTTACTTATTTTGAAGCTTTCTTT. This encodes CASSPLTYFEAFF. This chain uses TRBV6-1 with TRBJ1-1; no firm D call. Germline CDR1 MNHNS, CDR2 SASEGT. CDR3 size: 13 residues. The V end lost 5 bases, the J end lost 7 bases, and 14 bases lay between the germline ends.

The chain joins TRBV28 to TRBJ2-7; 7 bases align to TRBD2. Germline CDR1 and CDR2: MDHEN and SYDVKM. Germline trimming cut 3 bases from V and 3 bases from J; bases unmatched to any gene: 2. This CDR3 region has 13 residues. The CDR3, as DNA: TGTGCCAGCAGTTTGTCGGGAGGCTACGAGCAGTACTTC. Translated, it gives CASSLSGGYEQYF.